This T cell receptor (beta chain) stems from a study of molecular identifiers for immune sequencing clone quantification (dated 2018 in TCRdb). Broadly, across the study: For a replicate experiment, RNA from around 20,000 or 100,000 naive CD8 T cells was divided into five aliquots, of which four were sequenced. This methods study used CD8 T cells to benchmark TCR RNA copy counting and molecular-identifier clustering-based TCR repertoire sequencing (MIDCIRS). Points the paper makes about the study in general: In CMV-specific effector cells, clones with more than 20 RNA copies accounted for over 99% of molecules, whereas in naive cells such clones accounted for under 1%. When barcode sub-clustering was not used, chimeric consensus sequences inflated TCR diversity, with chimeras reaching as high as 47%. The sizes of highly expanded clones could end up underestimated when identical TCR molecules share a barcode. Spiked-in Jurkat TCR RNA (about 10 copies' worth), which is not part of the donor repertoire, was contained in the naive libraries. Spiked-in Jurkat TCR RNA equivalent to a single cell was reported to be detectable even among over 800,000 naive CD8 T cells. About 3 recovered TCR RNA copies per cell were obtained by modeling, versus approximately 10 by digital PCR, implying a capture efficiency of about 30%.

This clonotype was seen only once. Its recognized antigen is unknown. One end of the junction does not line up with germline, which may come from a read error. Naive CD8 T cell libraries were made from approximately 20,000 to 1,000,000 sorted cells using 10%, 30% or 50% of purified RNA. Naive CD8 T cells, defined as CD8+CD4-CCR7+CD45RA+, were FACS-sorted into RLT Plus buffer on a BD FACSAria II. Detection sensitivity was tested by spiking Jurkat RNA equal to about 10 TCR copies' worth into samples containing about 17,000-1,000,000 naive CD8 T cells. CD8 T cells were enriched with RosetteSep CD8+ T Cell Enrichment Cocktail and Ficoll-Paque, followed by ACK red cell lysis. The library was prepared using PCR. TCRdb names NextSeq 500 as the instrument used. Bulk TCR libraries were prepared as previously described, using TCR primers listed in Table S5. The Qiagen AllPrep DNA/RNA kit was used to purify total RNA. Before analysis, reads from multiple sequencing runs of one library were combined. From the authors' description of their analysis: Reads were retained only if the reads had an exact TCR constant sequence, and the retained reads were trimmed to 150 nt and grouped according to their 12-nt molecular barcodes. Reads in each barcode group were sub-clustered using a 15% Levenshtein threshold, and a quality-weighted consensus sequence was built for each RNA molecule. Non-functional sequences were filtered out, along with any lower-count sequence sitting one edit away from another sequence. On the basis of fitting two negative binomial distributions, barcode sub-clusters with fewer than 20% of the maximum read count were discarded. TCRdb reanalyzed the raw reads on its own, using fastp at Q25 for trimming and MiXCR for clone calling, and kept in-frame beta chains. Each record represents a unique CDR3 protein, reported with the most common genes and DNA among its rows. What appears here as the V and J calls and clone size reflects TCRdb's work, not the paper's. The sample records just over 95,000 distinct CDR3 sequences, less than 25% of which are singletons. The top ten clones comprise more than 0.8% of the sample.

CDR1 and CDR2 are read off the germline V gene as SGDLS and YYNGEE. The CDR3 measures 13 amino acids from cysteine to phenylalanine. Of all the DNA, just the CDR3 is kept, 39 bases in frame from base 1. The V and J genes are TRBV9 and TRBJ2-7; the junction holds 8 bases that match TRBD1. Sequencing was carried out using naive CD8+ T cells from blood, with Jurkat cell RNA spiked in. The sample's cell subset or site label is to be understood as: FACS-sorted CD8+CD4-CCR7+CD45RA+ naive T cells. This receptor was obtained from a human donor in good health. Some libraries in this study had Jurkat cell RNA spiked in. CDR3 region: CAGSAGQAYEQYF. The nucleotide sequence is TGTGCCGGCAGCGCGGGACAGGCCTACGAGCAGTACTTC.